Presented here are 5 T cell receptor beta chains from one specimen sequenced in a study of metastatic and nonmetastatic thyroid tumors. TCRdb re-called clones via MiXCR from the PCR reads. The sample records some 20,000 clones, roughly 15% being singletons. No patient received treatment before thyroid surgery. The specimen sequenced was blood. The receptors stem from a male donor with papillary thyroid cancer or a benign thyroid nodule (not recorded which). Some clones in this sample may be carry-over from other donors' samples.

This clone was seen many times. The chain combines TRBV24-1 with TRBJ2-1, with D tentatively TRBD2 (7 bases). Germline V gene lookup returns CDR1 KGHDR and CDR2 SFDVKD. The CDR3 runs to 16 residues. Trimming removed 3 bases at V and 5 bases at J, with 16 bases between. As DNA, the CDR3 is TGTGCCACCAGTGATGAGGGGGGGATAGGGGACAATGAGCAGTTCTTC. This gives the protein CATSDEGGIGDNEQFF.

This clone was detected many times. Here the CDR3 omits its conserved ending phenylalanine or tryptophan, so a read error is the likely source. The CDR3 reads CASSFSRNYGYTS. In nucleotides, the CDR3 is TGTGCCAGCAGTTTTAGCAGGAACTATGGCTACACCTCC. The J gene is TRBJ1-2, the V gene TRBV28; D not resolved. With 3 bases removed from V and 2 bases from J, the gap between germline ends came to 7 bases. The germline V gene encodes CDR1 MDHEN and CDR2 SYDVKM. The CDR3 contains 13 residues.

J is TRBJ2-7 and V is TRBV11-2, with 9 bases fitting TRBD1. CDR3 length: 17 amino acids. Germline V CDR1 and CDR2: SGHAT, FQNNGV. The ends lost 7 bases at V and 3 bases at J; junction bases unmatched: 16. CDR3 in amino acids: CASTQGGSGQGYYEQYF. The CDR3 coding sequence is TGTGCCAGCACCCAAGGAGGCTCGGGACAGGGATACTACGAGCAGTACTTC.

This chain joins TRBV11-1 and TRBJ2-2; D possibly corresponds to TRBD2 (6 bases). V shed 3 bases and J shed 2 bases, with 16 bases lying between them. The CDR3 totals 17 residues. Germline assignment: CDR1 SGHAT and CDR2 FQDESV (reference sequence). In DNA, the CDR3 is TGTGCCAGCAGCTTGGGCGGGGCCGGGGGAAACACCGGGGAGCTGTTTTTT. Its translation: CASSLGGAGGNTGELFF.

At least ten counts were recorded for this clone. The J gene is TRBJ2-3, the V gene TRBV19, with 7 bases that match TRBD2. The CDR3 covers 15 residues. J lost 4 bases, V lost 3 bases, and 7 bases had no gene match. CDR1 and CDR2 (germline): LNHDA, SQIVND (reference sequence). CDR3 region: CASSIGGLESDTQYF. As DNA, the CDR3 is TGTGCCAGTAGTATCGGTGGACTAGAGTCAGATACGCAGTATTTT.